Below are 18 T cell receptor beta chains sequenced from a single sample in a study of T cells in Graves' hyperthyroidism and ophthalmopathy. RNA transcripts were the template for amplifying TCR beta CDR3 regions. HTBI primers drove first-round RT-PCR of the TCR CDR3. TCRdb passed the multiplex PCR reads through MiXCR, listing each CDR3 protein once. The sample consists of around 540,000 distinct CDR3 sequences, about 45% of them appearing once. Sequences were obtained from peripheral blood or thyroid tissue (not recorded which). The receptors here all came from a woman aged 18-35 years with Graves' hyperthyroidism.

V usage is TRBV15 and J usage is TRBJ2-7; weak D call: TRBD1 (5 bases). V shed 3 bases and J shed 5 bases, with 14 bases lying between them. Germline V gene data show CDR1 as LNHNV and CDR2 as YYDKDF (reference sequence). The CDR3 sequence is 14 residues long. CDR3 coding DNA: TGTGCCACCAGCAGTGTACCAGGGTTCGACGAGCAGTACTTC. Residues: CATSSVPGFDEQYF. The whole variable domain, filled in from reference TRBV15 and TRBJ2-7, reads DAMVIQNPRYQVTQFGKPVTLSCSQTLNHNVMYWYQQKSSQAPKLLFHYYDKDFNNEADTPDNFQSRRPNTSFCFLDIRSPGLGDTAMYLCATSSVPGFDEQYFGPGTRLTVT.

With regard to this clonotype: A much larger clone differs by one base, so this may be a read error. This chain connects TRBV29-1 to TRBJ2-2; TRBD1 agrees at 7 bases. Germline CDR1 and CDR2: SQVTM and ANQGSEA. CDR3 length equals 13 residues. Germline trimming cut 5 bases from V and 3 bases from J; bases unmatched to any gene: 3. The CDR3 is CSVPDRDTGELFF. In DNA form, the CDR3 reads TGCAGCGTTCCTGACAGGGACACCGGGGAGCTGTTTTTT.

This clonotype was recorded a few times. This CDR3 reads CASSYSTGSEQYF. DNA for the CDR3: TGTGCCAGCAGTTACTCGACAGGATCAGAGCAGTACTTC. The chain is built from TRBV6-5 and TRBJ2-7, with D maybe TRBD1 (6 bases). The germline V gene encodes CDR1 MNHEY and CDR2 SVGAGI. V was shortened by 0 bases and J by 7 bases, with 10 bases between the two germline ends. This CDR3 is 13 amino acids long.

This clonotype has at least ten counts. V gene TRBV2 combines with J gene TRBJ1-5, with D uncertain. CDR1 and CDR2 (germline): SNHLY, FYNNEI. The CDR3 length is 9 residues. Deletions cut 6 bases from V and 15 bases from J, with 9 bases between. CDR3 amino acids: CASSPPPHF. In DNA, the CDR3 is TGTGCCAGCAGCCCCCCGCCGCATTTT. The complete variable domain, with remaining parts taken from reference TRBV2 and TRBJ1-5, reads EPEVTQTPSHQVTQMGQEVILRCVPISNHLYFYWYRQILGQKVEFLVSFYNNEISEKSEIFDDQFSVERPDGSNFTLKIRSTKLEDSAMYFCASSPPPHFGDGTRLSIL.

The chain is built from TRBV19 and TRBJ2-5; weak D call: TRBD2 (7 bases). This CDR3 comprises 15 residues. Trimming left V 3 bases short and J 5 bases short, with 16 bases between. Germline lookup yields CDR1 LNHDA and CDR2 SQIVND (reference sequence). Here the CDR3 reads CASSMYEGGGETQYF. CDR3 sequence (DNA): TGTGCCAGTAGTATGTACGAGGGAGGGGGGGAGACCCAGTACTTC.

V is TRBV2 and J is TRBJ1-1; D is undetermined. The V end was cut by 8 bases, the J end by 1 base, with 14 bases between. The CDR3 consists of 14 residues. Looked up from germline, CDR1 is SNHLY and CDR2 is FYNNEI. CDR3: CASPRREGNTEAFF. CDR3 nucleotide sequence: TGTGCCAGCCCCCGGAGGGAGGGGAACACTGAAGCTTTCTTT.

This clonotype has at least ten counts. The CDR3 region is CAITSQNTGELFF. CDR3 nucleotides: TGTGCCATCACTAGCCAGAACACCGGGGAGCTGTTTTTT. V usage is TRBV10-3 and J usage is TRBJ2-2; D perhaps matches TRBD2 (5 bases). Trimming stripped 7 bases from V and 1 base from J, with 7 bases between. Per germline, CDR1 ENHRY and CDR2 SYGVKD. The CDR3 runs 13 residues.

This chain uses TRBV15 with TRBJ1-2, with D uncertain. Germline V CDR1 and CDR2: LNHNV, YYDKDF (reference sequence). Deletions cut 1 base from V and 2 bases from J, with 8 bases between. The CDR3 covers 14 residues. CDR3 amino acids: CATSRAGVNYGYTF. The DNA for the CDR3 is TGTGCCACCAGCAGAGCCGGAGTCAACTATGGCTACACCTTC. The full variable domain, with the rest looked up from reference TRBV15 and TRBJ1-2, is DAMVIQNPRYQVTQFGKPVTLSCSQTLNHNVMYWYQQKSSQAPKLLFHYYDKDFNNEADTPDNFQSRRPNTSFCFLDIRSPGLGDTAMYLCATSRAGVNYGYTFGSGTRLTVV.

At least ten counts were recorded for this clonotype. V is TRBV29-1 and J is TRBJ1-1, with TRBD1 matching 8 bases. After removal of 7 bases from V and 5 bases from J, the junction contained 9 bases not matched to a gene. CDR3 length equals 13 residues. Germline V lookup: CDR1 SQVTM, CDR2 ANQGSEA. This CDR3 is CSGTGQGLTEAFF. The CDR3 DNA follows: TGCAGCGGTACTGGACAGGGCTTAACTGAAGCTTTCTTT.

The chain employs TRBV2 and TRBJ1-2, with TRBD1 matching over 11 bases. The CDR3 consists of 15 residues. Trimming at V came to 7 bases and at J to 7 bases, leaving 11 bases not matched to a gene. Germline lookup yields CDR1 SNHLY and CDR2 FYNNEI. For the CDR3, the DNA is TGTGCCAGCATCCGGACAGGGGGCGCATCCGTTGGCTACACCTTC. It specifies CASIRTGGASVGYTF. Complete variable domain (other parts from reference TRBV2 and TRBJ1-2): EPEVTQTPSHQVTQMGQEVILRCVPISNHLYFYWYRQILGQKVEFLVSFYNNEISEKSEIFDDQFSVERPDGSNFTLKIRSTKLEDSAMYFCASIRTGGASVGYTFGSGTRLTVV.

The CDR3 DNA is TGCAGTGCCAGGCCCAGCAATCAGCCCCAGCATTTT. Amino acids: CSARPSNQPQHF. This chain links TRBV20-1 with TRBJ1-5, with D unclear. From germline, CDR1 is DFQATT and CDR2 SNEGSKA (reference sequence). The CDR3 is 12 amino acids. V was shortened by 6 bases and J by 1 base, with 7 bases between the two germline ends.

As regards this clonotype: One base away lies a much larger clone, so this may be a sequencing read error. The chain has TRBV10-3 and TRBJ1-1; possible D gene TRBD1, 5 bases. Germline CDR1 and CDR2: ENHRY and SYGVKD. This CDR3 has 15 residues. V dropped 4 bases and J dropped 10 bases, with 22 bases sitting between them. The CDR3 loop reads CAISGRGLGSRGAFF. CDR3 sequence (DNA): TGTGCCATCAGTGGAAGGGGACTCGGGTCTCGAGGAGCTTTCTTT.

This clonotype was detected a few times. One end of the junction does not line up with germline, which may come from a read error. The gene calls are TRBV10-3 and TRBJ2-7; tentative D call: TRBD1 (5 bases). There are 13 residues in the CDR3. CDR1 is ENHRY and CDR2 is SYGVKD in the germline V gene. The CDR3 is CASSLQVGYEQYF. CDR3 sequence (DNA): TGTGCCAGCAGTTTACAGGTTGGGTACGAGCAGTACTTC.

This chain links TRBV29-1 with TRBJ1-5; no clear D. Germline-derived CDR1 and CDR2 are SQVTM and ANQGSEA. V was shortened by 4 bases and J by 4 bases, with 8 bases between the two germline ends. The CDR3 spans 12 residues. In DNA, the CDR3 is TGCAGCGTTGTCCAGGCTAATCAGCCCCAGCATTTT. The encoded protein is CSVVQANQPQHF.

V and J are TRBV29-1 and TRBJ1-2; D perhaps matches TRBD1 (6 bases). There are 13 residues in the CDR3. V was shortened by 4 bases and J by 0 bases, with 9 bases between the two germline ends. Germline V CDR1 and CDR2: SQVTM, ANQGSEA. In nucleotides, the CDR3 is TGCAGCGTTGGCGCAGGGGCTAACTATGGCTACACCTTC. This gives the protein CSVGAGANYGYTF.

Turning to this clonotype: An end of the junction does not agree with germline; a read error may underlie this. The V and J genes are TRBV15 and TRBJ1-1; D possibly corresponds to TRBD1 (5 bases). The CDR3 length is 15 residues. Germline V gene data show CDR1 as LNHNV and CDR2 as YYDKDF (reference sequence). CDR3 sequence reads: CAASRVQLTNTEAFF. The CDR3 DNA is TGTGCCGCCAGCAGGGTACAGCTGACAAACACTGAAGCTTTCTTT.

The chain links TRBV20-1 to TRBJ2-7; D gene unclear. CDR1 and CDR2 from the germline V gene are DFQATT and SNEGSKA (reference sequence). This CDR3 is built from 14 residues. Trimming pared 2 bases from V and 6 bases from J, leaving 17 bases between. The CDR3 DNA reads TGCAGTGCTAGAAGGACCCCCCCCGTACCCGAGCAGTACTTC. Its protein is CSARRTPPVPEQYF.

This clonotype was observed many times. V and J are TRBV7-9 and TRBJ1-1; D may be TRBD1 (6 bases). The CDR3 has 13 residues. V was pared by 5 bases and J by 8 bases, with 15 bases between. Germline assignment: CDR1 SEHNR and CDR2 FQNEAQ (reference sequence). CDR3 nucleotide sequence: TGTGCCAGCAGCAGAACAGGGTGGGAAGAAGCTTTCTTT. This sequence encodes CASSRTGWEEAFF.